This T cell receptor (beta chain) is drawn from a study of glioma-infiltrating T cells. Study results and limitations: Signature shared blood CDR3 motifs were enriched in low-divergence and depleted in high-divergence patients. Tissue-blood divergence was below expectation in non-neoplastic patients, above in gliomas.

This clonotype came up a few times. Its antigen is still unknown. Amplification of TCR alpha and beta CDR3 regions from RNA used iRepertoire nested multiplex PCR. TCRdb recomputed calls from the multiplex PCR reads with MiXCR, one row per CDR3 protein. The sample holds around 350,000 distinct CDR3 sequences, about two fifths seen once. The trim removed 1 base at V and 8 bases at J, leaving 4 bases unmatched. This CDR3 is built from 15 residues. From germline, CDR1 is DFQATT and CDR2 SNEGSKA (reference sequence). The sequence was obtained from a human donor with low-grade glioma or glioblastoma, undergoing nonglioma brain surgery, or in good health (not recorded which). V gene TRBV20-1 combines with J gene TRBJ2-1; TRBD2 matches 14 bases. Input material: glioma tissue, nonneoplastic brain tissue, or PBMCs (not recorded which). CDR3 nucleotide sequence: TGCAGTGCTAGAGGACTAGCGGGAGGGCCTTATGAGCAGTTCTTC. Residues: CSARGLAGGPYEQFF.